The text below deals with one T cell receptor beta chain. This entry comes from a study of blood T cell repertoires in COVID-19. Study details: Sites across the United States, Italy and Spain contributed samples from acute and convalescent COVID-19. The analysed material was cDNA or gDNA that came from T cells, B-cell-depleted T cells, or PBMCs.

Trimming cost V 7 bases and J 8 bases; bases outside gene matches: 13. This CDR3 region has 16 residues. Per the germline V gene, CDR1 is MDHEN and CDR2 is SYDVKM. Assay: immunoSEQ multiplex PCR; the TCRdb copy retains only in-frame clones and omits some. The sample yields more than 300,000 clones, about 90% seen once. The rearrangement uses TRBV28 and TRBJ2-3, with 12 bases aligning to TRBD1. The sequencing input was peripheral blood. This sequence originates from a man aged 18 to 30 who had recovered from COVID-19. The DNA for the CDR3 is TGTGCCAGCATCCAGGGGGACAGGGGGCCCTTTGGTACGCAGTATTTT. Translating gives CASIQGDRGPFGTQYF.